The rows below give T cell receptor beta chains drawn from one sample of a study of vaccination effects on CD4 cells after COVID-19. TCRdb keeps only in-frame clones here, not all; method: immunoSEQ multiplex PCR. The table lists under 35,000 clones, just under 75% of them singletons. For these TCRs, the target antigens are not known. Sequenced material: CD4+ T cells from PBMCs cultured without peptide, taken after COVID-19 vaccination. These receptors were collected from a human donor who received a COVID-19 vaccine. The CDR3 runs from the conserved cysteine through the conserved F or W. Fields, in order: J gene, clone size, V gene, D gene, CDR3 protein, CDR3 DNA. The D gene is left open where the match is weak. Size tells how often a clone was seen (once, few, many) or the class of an expanded clone, and some rows leave it out.

>TRBJ2-1|NA|TRBV10-3|NA
CAISDSERARYNEQFF
TGTGCCATCAGTGATTCAGAGCGGGCACGCTACAATGAGCAGTTCTTC
>TRBJ1-1|NA|TRBV25-1|NA
CASSVRRTWSTEAFF
TGTGCCAGCAGTGTGCGGAGGACTTGGAGCACTGAAGCTTTCTTT
>TRBJ1-3|NA|TRBV7-9|NA
CASTPPGGRGNTIYF
TGTGCCAGCACCCCCCCCGGGGGGAGAGGAAACACCATATATTTT
>TRBJ2-1|NA|TRBV6-6|TRBD2
CASSSGGAYEQFF
TGTGCCAGCAGTAGCGGGGGGGCCTATGAGCAGTTCTTC
>TRBJ1-1|few|TRBV6-5|TRBD1
CASRETGLHTEAFF
TGTGCCAGCAGAGAGACAGGGCTACACACTGAAGCTTTCTTT
>TRBJ2-7|NA|TRBV7-2|TRBD2
CASSLTTSGNYEQYF
TGTGCCAGCAGCTTAACGACTAGCGGGAACTACGAGCAGTACTTC
>TRBJ2-5|NA|TRBV24-1|NA
CATSAHRGQSLQETQYF
TGTGCCACCAGTGCCCACCGGGGTCAATCCCTTCAAGAGACCCAGTACTTC
>TRBJ2-5|NA|TRBV25-1|NA
CASSGPLQETQYF
TGTGCCAGCAGTGGACCGCTCCAAGAGACCCAGTACTTC
>TRBJ1-1|NA|TRBV5-1|NA
CASSLIRVGNTEAFF
TGCGCCAGCAGCTTGATCAGGGTGGGGAACACTGAAGCTTTCTTT
>TRBJ2-5|NA|TRBV9|NA
CASSVQPARGTQYF
TGTGCCAGCAGCGTCCAACCAGCGAGAGGGACCCAGTACTTC